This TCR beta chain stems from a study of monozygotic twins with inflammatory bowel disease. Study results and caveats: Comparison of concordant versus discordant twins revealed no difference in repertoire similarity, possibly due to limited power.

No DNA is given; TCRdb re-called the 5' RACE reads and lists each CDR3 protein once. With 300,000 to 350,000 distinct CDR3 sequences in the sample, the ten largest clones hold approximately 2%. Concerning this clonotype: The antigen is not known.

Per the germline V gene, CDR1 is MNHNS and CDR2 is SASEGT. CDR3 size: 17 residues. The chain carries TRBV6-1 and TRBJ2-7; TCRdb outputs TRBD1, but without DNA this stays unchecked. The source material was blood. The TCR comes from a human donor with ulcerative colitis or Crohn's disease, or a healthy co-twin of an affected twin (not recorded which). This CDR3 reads CASSPGNFQDLSYEQYF.